One and the same sample provided the 14 T cell receptor beta chains below, sequenced in a study of blood T cell repertoires in COVID-19. The repertoire was sequenced with immunoSEQ multiplex PCR; TCRdb's copy has only in-frame clones and lacks some. The repertoire holds 30,000 to 50,000 clones, 90% to 95% seen once, with 15% to 19% in the top ten. Sequencing was performed on peripheral blood. All receptors come from a woman between 25 and 40 years old in a cohort sampled during active COVID-19.

V is TRBV18 and J is TRBJ1-5, with 8 nucleotides matching TRBD1. The V and J ends lost 3 bases and 3 bases, in that order; junction bases with no gene match: 7. CDR1 is KGHSH and CDR2 is LQKENI in the germline V gene. This CDR3 is built from 16 residues. CDR3 sequence (DNA): TGTGCCAGCTCACCGAACAGGGGGTCGGTCAATCAGCCCCAGCATTTT. Its translation is CASSPNRGSVNQPQHF.

The chain joins TRBV6-5 to TRBJ2-3, with 8 nucleotides matching TRBD1. Unmatched junction bases numbered 6, after V lost 7 bases and J lost 0 bases. This CDR3 is built from 15 residues. The germline CDR1 and CDR2 sequences are MNHEY and SVGAGI. The CDR3 DNA is TGTGCCAGCACAGAACAGGGGGTTAGCACAGATACGCAGTATTTT. Translated: CASTEQGVSTDTQYF.

V and J are TRBV2 and TRBJ2-7, with 10 bases identical to TRBD2. CDR3 length: 13 residues. Germline assignment: CDR1 SNHLY and CDR2 FYNNEI. V shed 3 bases, J shed 6 bases, and the junction held 2 bases outside the gene matches. The CDR3 sequence is CASSDSGRREQYF. Written as DNA, the CDR3 is TGTGCCAGCAGTGATAGCGGGAGGCGCGAGCAGTACTTC.

The rearrangement uses TRBV3-1 (or the pseudogene TRBV3-2) and TRBJ1-2; 7 nucleotides match TRBD1. Germline V gene lookup returns CDR1 LGHDT and CDR2 YNNKEL (reference sequence). Losses at the gene ends were 6 bases for V and 7 bases for J; bases not matched to a gene: 11. The CDR3 spans 14 residues. In DNA, the CDR3 is TGTGCCAGCAGTCGCGTTGAGGGGGCCTCTGGCTACACCTTC. Translated, it gives CASSRVEGASGYTF.

The chain recombines TRBV9 with TRBJ2-6, with 7 bases identical to TRBD1. With V trimmed by 6 bases and J by 4 bases, 10 bases remained unmatched. Germline CDR1 and CDR2: SGDLS and YYNGEE. This CDR3 is 16 amino acids long. CDR3 sequence: CASTGQEVPGANVLTF. In DNA, the CDR3 is TGTGCCAGCACCGGACAGGAGGTTCCCGGGGCCAACGTCCTGACTTTC.

The chain uses TRBV6-6 and TRBJ2-1, with D possibly matching TRBD1 (6 bases). The V gene lost 5 bases and the J gene lost 2 bases, with 19 bases spanning the gap. This CDR3 spans 17 amino acids. Germline CDR1 MNHNY, CDR2 SVGAGI (reference sequence). The CDR3 bases are TGTGCCAGCAGTCCCCGGGACCCAGGGGCCACCTACAATGAGCAGTTCTTC. This gives the protein CASSPRDPGATYNEQFF.

The chain employs TRBV7-6 and TRBJ2-2; 12 positions match TRBD1. The germline V gene has CDR1 SGHVS and CDR2 FNYEAQ. This CDR3 has 18 residues. The trim removed 5 bases at V and 5 bases at J, leaving 12 bases unmatched. This chain's CDR3 is CASSHYMGGQGATGELFF. The DNA for the CDR3 is TGTGCCAGCAGCCACTATATGGGGGGACAGGGGGCAACCGGGGAGCTGTTTTTT.

The chain uses TRBV9 and TRBJ2-7, with D possibly TRBD2 on 6 matching bases. Deletions cut 3 bases from V and 0 bases from J, with 16 bases between. CDR1 and CDR2 from the germline V gene are SGDLS and YYNGEE. This CDR3 is 16 amino acids long. The CDR3 here is CASSEGGGVSSYEQYF. In nucleotides, the CDR3 is TGTGCCAGCAGCGAAGGAGGCGGGGTAAGCTCCTACGAGCAGTACTTC. Full variable domain (remainder filled in from reference TRBV9 and TRBJ2-7): DSGVTQTPKHLITATGQRVTLRCSPRSGDLSVYWYQQSLDQGLQFLIQYYNGEERAKGNILERFSAQQFPDLHSELNLSSLELGDSALYFCASSEGGGVSSYEQYFGPGTRLTVT.

This clone appeared once. The gene calls are TRBV11-2 and TRBJ2-1; D perhaps matches TRBD2 (5 bases). V lost 0 bases and J 7 bases, leaving 19 bases between the germline ends. Germline V gene lookup returns CDR1 SGHAT and CDR2 FQNNGV. The CDR3 is 17 residues long. The CDR3: CASSLDSEGAPGNEQFF. The CDR3 nucleotides are TGTGCCAGCAGCTTAGATTCCGAGGGCGCACCGGGGAATGAGCAGTTCTTC.

The chain couples TRBV9 to TRBJ2-5; no clear D. Germline CDR1 SGDLS, CDR2 YYNGEE. This CDR3 has 15 amino acids. Trimming stripped 0 bases from V and 5 bases from J, with 14 bases between. This CDR3 reads CASSVDSVWWETQYF. The CDR3 bases are TGTGCCAGCAGCGTAGATTCAGTATGGTGGGAGACCCAGTACTTC.

This chain links TRBV28 with TRBJ2-6; D possibly corresponds to TRBD2 (6 bases). Trimming stripped 5 bases from V and 0 bases from J, with 11 bases between. Germline loops: CDR1 MDHEN, CDR2 SYDVKM. This CDR3 is built from 16 residues. This CDR3 reads CASSISGGSGANVLTF. CDR3 bases: TGTGCCAGCAGTATTAGCGGAGGCTCTGGGGCCAACGTCCTGACTTTC.

The chain employs TRBV30 and TRBJ2-1; D possibly corresponds to TRBD1 (7 bases). Trimming shortened V by 4 bases and J by 4 bases, and 17 bases separated the two germline ends. Germline CDR1 reads GTSNPN; CDR2 reads SVGIG (reference sequence). The CDR3 sequence is 15 residues long. The CDR3 nucleotides read TGTGCCTGGACTAGGGGGGACAGAGCGTACAATGAGCAGTTCTTC. Its translation is CAWTRGDRAYNEQFF.

The chain links TRBV29-1 to TRBJ2-7, with a weak D call TRBD1 (5 bases). The CDR3 is 12 amino acids. Between the trimmed V and J ends, which lost 7 bases and 3 bases, there was a span of 13 bases. Germline-derived CDR1 and CDR2 are SQVTM and ANQGSEA. For the CDR3, the DNA is TGCAGCGCACAGGTGAGCGACTACGAGCAGTACTTC. Amino acids: CSAQVSDYEQYF.

The V gene is TRBV6-5, the J gene TRBJ2-7; 9 bases match TRBD2. CDR3 length: 13 amino acids. Germline V gene sequence: CDR1 MNHEY, CDR2 SVGAGI. Unmatched junction bases numbered 2, after V lost 8 bases and J lost 0 bases. The CDR3 loop reads CASRSGSSYEQYF. The CDR3 DNA is TGTGCCAGCCGTAGCGGGAGCTCCTACGAGCAGTACTTC.